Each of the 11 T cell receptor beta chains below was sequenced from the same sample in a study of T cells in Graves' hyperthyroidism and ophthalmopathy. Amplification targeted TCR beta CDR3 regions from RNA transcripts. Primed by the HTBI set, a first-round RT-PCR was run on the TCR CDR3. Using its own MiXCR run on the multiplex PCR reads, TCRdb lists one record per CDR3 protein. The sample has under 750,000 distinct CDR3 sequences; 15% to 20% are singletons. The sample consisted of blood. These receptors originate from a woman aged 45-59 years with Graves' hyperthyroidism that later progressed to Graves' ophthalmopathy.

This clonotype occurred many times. CDR3 DNA: TGCGCCAGCAGTGAGGCACGGATGAATTCACCCCTCCACTTT. It yields the protein CASSEARMNSPLHF. The chain couples TRBV10-1 to TRBJ1-6; D is undetermined. V gave up 2 bases and J gave up 7 bases, with 9 bases separating them. The CDR3 runs to 14 residues. The V gene's germline CDR1 is WNHNN and CDR2 SYGVQD (reference sequence).

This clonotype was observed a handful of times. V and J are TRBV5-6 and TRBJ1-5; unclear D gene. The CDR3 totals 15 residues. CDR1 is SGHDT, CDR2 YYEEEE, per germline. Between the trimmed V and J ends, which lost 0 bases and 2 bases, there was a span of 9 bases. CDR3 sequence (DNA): TGTGCCAGCAGCTTGGAACCTTCTGGCAATCAGCCCCAGCATTTT. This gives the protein CASSLEPSGNQPQHF. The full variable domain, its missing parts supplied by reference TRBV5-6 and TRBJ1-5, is DAGVTQSPTHLIKTRGQQVTLRCSPKSGHDTVSWYQQALGQGPQFIFQYYEEEERQRGNFPDRFSGHQFPNYSSELNVNALLLGDSALYLCASSLEPSGNQPQHFGDGTRLSIL.

Here the CDR3 reads CASSPLEAAVTEAFF. The DNA for the CDR3 is TGTGCCAGCAGCCCCCTGGAGGCCGCGGTCACTGAAGCTTTCTTT. The J gene is TRBJ1-1, the V gene TRBV5-8; no firm D call. CDR1 is SGHTS and CDR2 is YDEGEE in the germline V gene. Deletions cut 4 bases from V and 4 bases from J, with 17 bases between. CDR3 length: 15 amino acids.

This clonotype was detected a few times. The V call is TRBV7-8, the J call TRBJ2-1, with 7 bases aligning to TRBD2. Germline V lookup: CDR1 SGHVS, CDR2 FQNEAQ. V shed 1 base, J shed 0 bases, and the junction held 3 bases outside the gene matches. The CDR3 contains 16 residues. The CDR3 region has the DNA TGTGCCAGCAGCTTAGTTGGGGGGGTCTCCTACAATGAGCAGTTCTTC. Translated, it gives CASSLVGGVSYNEQFF.

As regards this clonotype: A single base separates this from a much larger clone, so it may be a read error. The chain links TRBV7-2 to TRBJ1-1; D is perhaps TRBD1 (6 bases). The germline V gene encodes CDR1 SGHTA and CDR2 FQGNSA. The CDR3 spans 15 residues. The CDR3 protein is CANSLSSGRGSEAFF. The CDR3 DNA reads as TGTGCCAACAGCTTATCCTCGGGGAGGGGGTCTGAAGCTTTCTTT.

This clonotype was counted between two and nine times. This CDR3 is CASAADRGYNQPQHF. CDR3 DNA: TGTGCCTCAGCAGCGGACAGGGGGTACAATCAGCCCCAGCATTTT. The V call is TRBV6-1, the J call TRBJ1-5; the match to TRBD1 covers 10 bases. Per the germline V gene, CDR1 is MNHNS and CDR2 is SASEGT. The CDR3 length is 15 residues. V gave up 11 bases and J gave up 3 bases; unmatched junction bases: 10.

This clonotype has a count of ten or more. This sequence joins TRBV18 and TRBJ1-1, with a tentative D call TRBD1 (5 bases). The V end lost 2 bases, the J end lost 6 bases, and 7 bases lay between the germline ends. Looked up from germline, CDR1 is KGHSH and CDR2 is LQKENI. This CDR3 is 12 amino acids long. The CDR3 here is CASSPGAAEAFF. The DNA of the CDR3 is TGTGCCAGCTCACCAGGGGCGGCTGAAGCTTTCTTT.

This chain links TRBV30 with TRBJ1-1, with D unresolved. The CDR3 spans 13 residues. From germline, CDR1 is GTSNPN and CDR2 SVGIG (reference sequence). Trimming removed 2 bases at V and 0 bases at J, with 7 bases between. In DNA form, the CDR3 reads TGTGCCTGGAGTAGGGAAATGAACACTGAAGCTTTCTTT. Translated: CAWSREMNTEAFF.

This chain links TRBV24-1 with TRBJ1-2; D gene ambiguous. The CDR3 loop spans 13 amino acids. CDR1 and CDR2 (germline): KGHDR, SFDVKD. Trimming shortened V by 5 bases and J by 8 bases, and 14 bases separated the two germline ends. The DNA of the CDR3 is TGTGCCACCAGTGCGTCCCTGGACCGGGGCTACACCTTC. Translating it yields CATSASLDRGYTF.

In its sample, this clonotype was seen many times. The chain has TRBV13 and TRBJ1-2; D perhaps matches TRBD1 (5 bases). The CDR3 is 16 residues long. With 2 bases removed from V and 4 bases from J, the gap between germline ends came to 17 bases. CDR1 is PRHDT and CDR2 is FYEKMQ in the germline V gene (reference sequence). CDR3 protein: CASSLNRGGIGYGYTF. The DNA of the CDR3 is TGTGCCAGCAGCTTAAATCGGGGGGGGATTGGCTATGGCTACACCTTC.

The CDR3 coding sequence is TGTGCCAGCAGCCCGAGGCCTGGGGGGGCCCCCCAAGAGACCCAGTACTTC. It is translated as CASSPRPGGAPQETQYF. V usage is TRBV7-6 and J usage is TRBJ2-5; D might be TRBD2 (7 bases). With 5 bases removed from V and 1 base from J, the gap between germline ends came to 20 bases. Per the germline V gene, CDR1 is SGHVS and CDR2 is FNYEAQ. The CDR3 extends over 17 amino acids.